One and the same sample provided the 23 T cell receptor beta chains below, sequenced in a study of preoperative IRX-2 immunotherapy in early breast cancer. Profiling relied on immunoSEQ multiplex PCR, and the TCRdb table lists in-frame clones only, not all of them. There are about 19,000 clones in the sample; about 82% occur only once, and approximately 1.1% lies in the top ten. Treatment described: preoperative locoregional IRX-2 cytokine immunotherapy. The sequenced sample was lymph node tissue, obtained after IRX-2 immunotherapy. All receptors come from a human donor with breast cancer.

The V and J genes are TRBV6-8 and TRBJ1-5; weak D call: TRBD1 (5 bases). This CDR3 is 14 amino acids long. V was cut by 0 bases and J by 5 bases, with 8 bases left in between. Germline CDR1 MNHGY, CDR2 SAAAGT. The chain's CDR3 is CASSYSGADQPQHF. As DNA, the CDR3 is TGTGCCAGCAGTTACTCAGGGGCGGATCAGCCCCAGCATTTT.

The chain has TRBV29-1 and TRBJ2-1; 13 nucleotides agree with TRBD2. This CDR3 region has 14 residues. The V and J ends lost 7 bases and 4 bases, in that order; junction bases with no gene match: 4. CDR1 SQVTM and CDR2 ANQGSEA come from the germline V gene. DNA of the CDR3: TGCAGCGGGACTAGCGGGAGTTCTTACAATGAGCAGTTCTTC. The encoded protein is CSGTSGSSYNEQFF.

V gene TRBV18 combines with J gene TRBJ1-1, with D hard to call. The CDR3 sequence is 15 residues long. Germline CDR1 reads KGHSH; CDR2 reads LQKENI. The germline V and J ends were trimmed by 2 bases and 2 bases, with 12 bases remaining between them. CDR3 sequence reads: CASSPGRGANTEAFF. As DNA, the CDR3 is TGTGCCAGCTCACCAGGTCGAGGAGCCAACACTGAAGCTTTCTTT.

This sequence joins TRBV28 and TRBJ1-1; tentatively, D is TRBD1 (6 bases). Germline loops: CDR1 MDHEN, CDR2 SYDVKM. The CDR3 has 14 amino acids. The germline V and J ends were trimmed by 4 bases and 4 bases, with 13 bases remaining between them. CDR3 residues: CASSYPTGSTEAFF. The CDR3 region has the DNA TGTGCCAGCAGTTACCCCACAGGGAGCACTGAAGCTTTCTTT.

This clone was detected once. The gene calls are TRBV10-2 and TRBJ1-3; D might be TRBD1 (6 bases). The germline gives CDR1 WSHSY, CDR2 SAAADI. The germline V and J ends were trimmed by 0 bases and 0 bases, with 12 bases remaining between them. This CDR3 has 17 residues. The CDR3 DNA sequence: TGCGCCAGCAGTGAGTCCCAGGGGCTTTTCTCTGGAAACACCATATATTTT. Translating gives CASSESQGLFSGNTIYF.

CDR3 region: CASGTYSNQPQHF. CDR3 DNA: TGTGCCAGCGGGACATACTCGAATCAGCCCCAGCATTTT. This rearrangement joins TRBV19 to TRBJ1-5; D possibly corresponds to TRBD1 (6 bases). This CDR3 region has 13 residues. Between the trimmed V and J ends, which lost 9 bases and 4 bases, there was a span of 13 bases. Germline CDR1 is LNHDA and CDR2 is SQIVND (reference sequence).

The J gene is TRBJ2-5, the V gene TRBV7-5. TRBV7-5 is classified as a pseudogene. The CDR3 extends over 16 amino acids. Here the CDR3 DNA reads TGTGCCAGCAGCTTATGGGGGAGCCAACTTCAAGAGACCCAGTACTTC. It codes for CASSLWGSQLQETQYF.

The CDR3 nucleotides are TGTGCCAGCAGTTCTCTCTCAGGGTCCAATCAGCCCCAGCATTTT. Translated, it gives CASSSLSGSNQPQHF. This chain links TRBV6-8 with TRBJ1-5, with D maybe TRBD1 (5 bases). Looked up from germline, CDR1 is MNHGY and CDR2 is SAAAGT. The CDR3 is made up of 15 amino acids. Between the trimmed V and J ends, which lost 4 bases and 3 bases, there was a span of 13 bases.

With regard to this clone: Relative to the germline gene, one junction end is altered; a read error may explain this. CDR3 sequence (DNA): TGTGCCGGGAGACTAGCGGGGGGTTCAGATACGCAGTATTTT. It translates to CAGRLAGGSDTQYF. This chain connects TRBV30 to TRBJ2-3; TRBD2 agrees at 13 bases. The germline CDR1 and CDR2 sequences are GTSNPN and SVGIG (reference sequence). CDR3 length: 14 amino acids.

V and J are TRBV14 and TRBJ1-3; tentative D call: TRBD1 (5 bases). The CDR3 consists of 12 residues. Trimming cost V 3 bases and J 9 bases, with 9 bases left between them. Germline V gene lookup returns CDR1 SGHDN and CDR2 FVKESK. The CDR3 DNA is TGTGCCAGCAGCCATTCGACAGTCACCATATATTTT. Translating gives CASSHSTVTIYF.

The chain uses TRBV6-8 and TRBJ2-7; 8 bases fit TRBD1. Germline trimming cut 2 bases from V and 2 bases from J; bases unmatched to any gene: 11. This CDR3 is 17 amino acids long. Germline V CDR1 and CDR2: MNHGY, SAAAGT. CDR3 loop: CASSYPGQGPVTYEQYF. In DNA, the CDR3 is TGTGCCAGCAGTTACCCCGGACAGGGTCCCGTCACCTACGAGCAGTACTTC.

Here the CDR3 DNA reads TGTGCCAGCAGCTCCCGCCTTCGGGGCGGGGAGCTGTTTTTT. As protein: CASSSRLRGGELFF. V usage is TRBV11-3 and J usage is TRBJ2-2; perhaps TRBD2 as D (5 bases). The CDR3 is 14 amino acids. The ends were cut back, 4 bases at V and 7 bases at J, with 13 bases in the middle. CDR1 is SGHNT and CDR2 is YENEEA in the germline V gene.

V usage is TRBV5-1 and J usage is TRBJ1-5; 8 nucleotides agree with TRBD1. In germline, CDR1 is SGHRS, CDR2 YFSETQ. Trimming took 0 bases from V and 4 from J; bases not matched to a gene: 0. The CDR3 totals 14 residues. The chain's CDR3 is CASSLGTGNQPQHF. CDR3 sequence (DNA): TGCGCCAGCAGCTTGGGGACAGGGAATCAGCCCCAGCATTTT.

This clone was detected a few times. The rearrangement joins TRBV19 to TRBJ2-7; D not resolved. Trimming cost V 6 bases and J 6 bases, with 9 bases left between them. Per germline, CDR1 LNHDA and CDR2 SQIVND (reference sequence). The CDR3 is 11 residues long. The CDR3 DNA sequence: TGTGCCAGTAGCAGAAACGGCGAGCAGTACTTC. It encodes CASSRNGEQYF.

This rearrangement joins TRBV5-1 to TRBJ2-1; 10 nucleotides agree with TRBD1. CDR3 size: 21 residues. Germline assignment: CDR1 SGHRS and CDR2 YFSETQ. After removal of 8 bases from V and 0 bases from J, the junction contained 23 bases not matched to a gene. The CDR3 here is CARTLRSGTGEWRSSYNEQFF. CDR3 sequence (DNA): TGCGCCAGAACACTCCGTAGCGGGACAGGGGAATGGAGGAGCTCCTACAATGAGCAGTTCTTC.

This clone was seen just once. The J gene is TRBJ2-2, the V gene TRBV6-7; 13 nucleotides line up with TRBD2. TRBV6-7 is flagged as an ORF with uncertain function. CDR3 length equals 19 residues. The V gene end was trimmed by 4 bases and the J gene end by 0 bases; junction bases not matched to a gene: 8. The CDR3 nucleotides are TGTGCCAGCAGTTTACTGACCGGGACTAGCGGGGCGAACACCGGGGAGCTGTTTTTT. Residues: CASSLLTGTSGANTGELFF.

This clone showed up just a few times. The CDR3 DNA follows: TGTGCCAGCTCACCCGGACTAGCGGGAGAGACCGGGGAGCTGTTTTTT. Protein: CASSPGLAGETGELFF. The V call is TRBV18, the J call TRBJ2-2; 13 positions match TRBD2. Germline values: CDR1 KGHSH, CDR2 LQKENI. The CDR3 runs to 16 residues. J lost 5 bases, V lost 3 bases, and 3 bases had no gene match.

This sequence joins TRBV28 and TRBJ2-1, with TRBD2 matching 9 bases. V lost 4 bases to trimming and J lost 7 bases; unmatched junction nucleotides: 5. The germline gives CDR1 MDHEN, CDR2 SYDVKM. This CDR3 has 14 amino acids. CDR3 residues: CASSSPGLANEQFF. CDR3 coding DNA: TGTGCCAGCAGTTCCCCGGGACTAGCTAATGAGCAGTTCTTC.

This clone showed up just once. The sample carries other DNA sequences with the same CDR3. The rearrangement joins TRBV1 to TRBJ1-5. TRBV1 is a recognized pseudogene. This CDR3 spans 14 amino acids. CDR3 residues: CASSQDRGGQPQHF. CDR3 DNA sequence: TGCGCCAGCAGCCAAGACAGGGGGGGTCAGCCCCAGCATTTT.

The CDR3 DNA sequence: TGCGCCAGCAGCTTTGGGGACAGGGCCGAAAAACTGTTTTTT. This gives the protein CASSFGDRAEKLFF. The rearrangement joins TRBV5-1 to TRBJ1-4, with TRBD1 matching over 9 bases. This CDR3 has 14 residues. Germline V gives CDR1 SGHRS, CDR2 YFSETQ. Germline trimming cut 2 bases from V and 8 bases from J; bases unmatched to any gene: 4.

This sequence joins TRBV19 and TRBJ2-2; TRBD2 agrees at 7 bases. The CDR3 has 16 residues. Germline V gene data show CDR1 as LNHDA and CDR2 as SQIVND (reference sequence). The V segment lost 3 bases and the J segment 6 bases; nucleotides outside the gene matches: 10. CDR3 residues: CASSMFAGAEAGELFF. CDR3 nucleotide sequence: TGTGCCAGTAGTATGTTTGCGGGAGCGGAGGCCGGGGAGCTGTTTTTT.

In regard to this clone: Within the sample, other DNA sequences also encode this same CDR3. CDR3 nucleotides: TGTGCCAGCTCACCGCCGACAGAATCCTATGGCTACACCTTC. This sequence encodes CASSPPTESYGYTF. The chain has TRBV18 and TRBJ1-2, with D perhaps matching TRBD1 (5 bases). Germline loops: CDR1 KGHSH, CDR2 LQKENI. This CDR3 is 14 amino acids long. Between the trimmed V and J ends, which lost 3 bases and 4 bases, there was a span of 12 bases. Together with reference TRBV18 and TRBJ1-2, the CDR3 gives the full variable domain: NAGVMQNPRHLVRRRGQEARLRCSPMKGHSHVYWYRQLPEEGLKFMVYLQKENIIDESGMPKERFSAEFPKEGPSILRIQQVVRGDSAAYFCASSPPTESYGYTFGSGTRLTVV.

V is TRBV1 and J is TRBJ2-2; the table's D call of TRBD1 was not tested on the DNA. TRBV1 is described as a pseudogene. The CDR3 is 17 residues long. The chain's CDR3 is CASSQGSGTANTGELFF. In DNA form, the CDR3 reads TGCGCCAGCAGCCAAGGTTCCGGGACAGCGAACACCGGGGAGCTGTTTTTT.